This entry features one T cell receptor beta chain sequence. This sample is part of a study of OX40 agonist ivuxolimab in advanced cancers. V was shortened by 3 bases and J by 7 bases, with 15 bases between the two germline ends. Germline CDR1 GTSNPN, CDR2 SVGIG (reference sequence). The CDR3 consists of 13 residues. Profiling relied on immunoSEQ multiplex PCR, and the TCRdb table lists in-frame clones only, not all of them. The table includes tens of thousands of clones, approximately 84% detected once. The rearrangement links TRBV30 to TRBJ2-5; possible D gene TRBD2, 6 bases. The sequence came from an adult with an advanced solid tumor such as melanoma, head and neck, liver or kidney cancer. Sequenced here: CD4+ or CD8+ T cells sorted from blood, sampled in a trial of the OX40 agonist ivuxolimab. In DNA form, the CDR3 reads TGTGCCTGGAGCGCGGGGAGCTCGGGGACCCAGTACTTC. Translation: CAWSAGSSGTQYF.